This T cell receptor beta chain was sequenced in a study of blood T cell repertoires in COVID-19. Study-level background: Samples taken during acute and convalescent COVID-19 were collected in the United States, Italy and Spain. Sources were T cells, B-cell-depleted T cells, or PBMCs; the material itself was cDNA or gDNA.

Authors' data handling: Amplification with reference gene primers provided the estimates of nucleated cell counts. Profiling relied on immunoSEQ multiplex PCR, and the TCRdb table lists in-frame clones only, not all of them. V and J calls and clone size are given by that table; D and trimming were obtained from the DNA. Altogether approximately 26,000 clones are present, 90% to 95% being singletons, with the ten largest covering around 2.1%. The germline V gene encodes CDR1 SNHLY and CDR2 FYNNEI. CDR3 length equals 14 residues. Trimming left V 3 bases short and J 6 bases short, with 15 bases between.

The specimen sequenced was peripheral blood. The rearrangement uses TRBV2 and TRBJ2-7; no clear D. The origin of this receptor is a human donor in a cohort sampled during active COVID-19. CDR3 bases: TGTGCCAGCAGTGAGGTAGGCAGGTTACGCGAGCAGTACTTC. It translates to CASSEVGRLREQYF.